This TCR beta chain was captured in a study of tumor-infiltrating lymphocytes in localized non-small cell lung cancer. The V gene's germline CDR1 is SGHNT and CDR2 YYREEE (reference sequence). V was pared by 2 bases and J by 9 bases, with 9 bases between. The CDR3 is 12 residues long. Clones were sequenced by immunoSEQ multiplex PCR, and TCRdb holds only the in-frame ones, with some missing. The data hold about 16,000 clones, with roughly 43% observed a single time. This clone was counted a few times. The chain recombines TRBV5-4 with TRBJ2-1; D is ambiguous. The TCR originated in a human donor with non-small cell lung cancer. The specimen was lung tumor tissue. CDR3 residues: CASSFTHAEQFF. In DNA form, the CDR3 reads TGTGCCAGCAGCTTTACACACGCTGAGCAGTTCTTC.